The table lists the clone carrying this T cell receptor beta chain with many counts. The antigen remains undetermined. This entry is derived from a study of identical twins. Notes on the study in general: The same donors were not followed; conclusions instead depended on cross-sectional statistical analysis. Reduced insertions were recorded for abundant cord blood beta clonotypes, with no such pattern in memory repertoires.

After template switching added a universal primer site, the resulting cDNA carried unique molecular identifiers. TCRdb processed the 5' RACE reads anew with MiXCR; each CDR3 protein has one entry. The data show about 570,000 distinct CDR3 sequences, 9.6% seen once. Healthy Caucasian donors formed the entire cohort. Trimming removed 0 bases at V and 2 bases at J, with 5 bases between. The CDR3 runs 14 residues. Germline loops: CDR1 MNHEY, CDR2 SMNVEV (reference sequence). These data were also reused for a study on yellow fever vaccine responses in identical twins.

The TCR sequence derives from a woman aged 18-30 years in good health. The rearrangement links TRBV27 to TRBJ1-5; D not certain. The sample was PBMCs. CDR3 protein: CASSLSAGNQPQHF. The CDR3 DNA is TGTGCCAGCAGTTTATCGGCAGGCAATCAGCCCCAGCATTTT.